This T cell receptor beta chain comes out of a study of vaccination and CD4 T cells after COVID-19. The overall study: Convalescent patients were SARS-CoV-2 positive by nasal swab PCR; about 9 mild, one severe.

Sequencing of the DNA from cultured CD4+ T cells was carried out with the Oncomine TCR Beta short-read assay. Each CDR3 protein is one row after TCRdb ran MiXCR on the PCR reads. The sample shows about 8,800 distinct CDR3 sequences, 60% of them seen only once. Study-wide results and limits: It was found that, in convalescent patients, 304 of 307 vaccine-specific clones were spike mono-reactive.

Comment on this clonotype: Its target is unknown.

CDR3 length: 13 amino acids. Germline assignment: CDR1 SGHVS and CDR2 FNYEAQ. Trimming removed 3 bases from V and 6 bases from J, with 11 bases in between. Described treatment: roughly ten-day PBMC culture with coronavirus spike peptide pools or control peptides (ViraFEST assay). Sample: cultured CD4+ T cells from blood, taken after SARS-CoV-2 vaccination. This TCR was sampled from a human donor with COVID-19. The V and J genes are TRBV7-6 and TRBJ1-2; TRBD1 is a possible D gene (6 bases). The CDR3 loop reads CASSFLQGDGYTF. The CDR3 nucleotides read TGTGCCAGCAGCTTCCTACAGGGAGATGGCTACACCTTC.